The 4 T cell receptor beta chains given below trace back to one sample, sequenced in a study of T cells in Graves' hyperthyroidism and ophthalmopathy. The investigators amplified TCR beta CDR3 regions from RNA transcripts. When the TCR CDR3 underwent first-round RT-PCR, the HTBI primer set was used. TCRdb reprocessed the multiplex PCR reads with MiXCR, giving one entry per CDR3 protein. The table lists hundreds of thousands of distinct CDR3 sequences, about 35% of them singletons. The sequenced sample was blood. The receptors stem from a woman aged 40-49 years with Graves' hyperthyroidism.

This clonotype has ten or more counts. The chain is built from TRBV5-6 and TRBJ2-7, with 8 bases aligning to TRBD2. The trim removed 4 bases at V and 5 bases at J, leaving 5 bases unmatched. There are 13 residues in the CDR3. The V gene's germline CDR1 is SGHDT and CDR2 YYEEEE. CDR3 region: CASSPSGGDEQYF. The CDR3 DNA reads TGTGCCAGCAGCCCCTCGGGGGGGGACGAGCAGTACTTC.

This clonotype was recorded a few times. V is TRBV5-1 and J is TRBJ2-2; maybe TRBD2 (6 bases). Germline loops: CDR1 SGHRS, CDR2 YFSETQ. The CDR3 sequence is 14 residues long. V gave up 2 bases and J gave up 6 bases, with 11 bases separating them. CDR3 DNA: TGCGCCAGCAGCTTTGGCGGGGACGCCGGGGAGCTGTTTTTT. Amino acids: CASSFGGDAGELFF.

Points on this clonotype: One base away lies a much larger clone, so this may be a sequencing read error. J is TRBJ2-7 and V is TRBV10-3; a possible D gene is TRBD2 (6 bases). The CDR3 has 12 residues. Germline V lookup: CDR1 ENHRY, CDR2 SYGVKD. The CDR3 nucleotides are TGTGCCATCAAGGGACTTCGGGACGAGCGGTACTTC. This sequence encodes CAIKGLRDERYF.

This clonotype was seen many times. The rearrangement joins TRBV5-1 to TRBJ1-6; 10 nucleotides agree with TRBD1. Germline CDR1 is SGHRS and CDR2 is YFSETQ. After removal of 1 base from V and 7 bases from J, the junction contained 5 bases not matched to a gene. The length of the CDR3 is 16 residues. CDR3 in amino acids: CASSLWDRGTNSPLHF. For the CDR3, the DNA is TGCGCCAGCAGCTTGTGGGACAGGGGCACCAATTCACCCCTCCACTTT.